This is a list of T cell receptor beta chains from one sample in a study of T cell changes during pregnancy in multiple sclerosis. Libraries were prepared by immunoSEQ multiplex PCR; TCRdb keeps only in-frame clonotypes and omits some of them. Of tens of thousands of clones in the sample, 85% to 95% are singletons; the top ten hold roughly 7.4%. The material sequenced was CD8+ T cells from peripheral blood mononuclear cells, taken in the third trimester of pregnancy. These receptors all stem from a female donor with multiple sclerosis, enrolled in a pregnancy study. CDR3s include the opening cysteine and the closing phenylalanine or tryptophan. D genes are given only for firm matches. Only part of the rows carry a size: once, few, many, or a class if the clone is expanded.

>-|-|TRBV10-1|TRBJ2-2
TGCGCCAGCAGTCTAGCGCGGACCGGGGAGCTGTTTTTT
CASSLARTGELFF
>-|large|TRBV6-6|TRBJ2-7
TGTGCCAGCAACTCAGGGGAAGCATACGAGCAGTACTTC
CASNSGEAYEQYF
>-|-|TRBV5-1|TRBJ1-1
TGCGCCAGCAGCTTGGAAGGGGAAATTGAAGCTTTCTTT
CASSLEGEIEAFF
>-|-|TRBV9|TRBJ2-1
TGTGCCAGCAGCGCCCGGAGGGATGGGGATGAGCAGTTCTTC
CASSARRDGDEQFF
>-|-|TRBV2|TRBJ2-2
TGTGCCAGCGAGCTGCCGACAGTCCCACCGTCGGAGCTGTTTTTT
CASELPTVPPSELFF
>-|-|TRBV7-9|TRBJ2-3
TGTGCCAGCAGCCCCCCTGCGGGGAGCACAGATACGCAGTATTTT
CASSPPAGSTDTQYF
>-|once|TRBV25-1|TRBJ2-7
TGTGCCAGCAGTGCAACAAGATACGAGCAGTACTTC
CASSATRYEQYF
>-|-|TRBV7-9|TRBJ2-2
TGTGCCAGCAGCAACAGACAGAACACCGGGGAGCTGTTTTTT
CASSNRQNTGELFF
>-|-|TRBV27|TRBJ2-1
TGTGCCAGCAGTTTATCAGCCACCACACCCTCCGAGGGGCAGTTCTTC
CASSLSATTPSEGQFF
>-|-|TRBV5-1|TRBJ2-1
TGCGCCAGCAGCTCCCCGGAGCTCAATGAGCAGTTCTTC
CASSSPELNEQFF
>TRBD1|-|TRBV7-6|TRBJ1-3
TGTGCCACACAGGGGGCCGGAAACACCATATATTTT
CATQGAGNTIYF
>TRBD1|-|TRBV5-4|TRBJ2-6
TGTGCCAGCAGACCCGGGACAGGATTTGGGGCCAACGTCCTGACTTTC
CASRPGTGFGANVLTF
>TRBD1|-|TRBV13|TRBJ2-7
TGTGCCAGCAGCGCTTCGGGACAGGGCTACGAGCAGTACTTC
CASSASGQGYEQYF
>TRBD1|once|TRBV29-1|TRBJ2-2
TGCAGCGACCTGGACAGGGCCACCGGGGAGCTGTTTTTT
CSDLDRATGELFF
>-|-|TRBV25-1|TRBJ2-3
TGTGCCAGCAGTGAATTGGAGGGCACAGATACGCAGTATTTT
CASSELEGTDTQYF
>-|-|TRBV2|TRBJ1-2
TGTGCCAGCAGTGAAGGGACAGCTAACTATGGCTACACCTTC
CASSEGTANYGYTF
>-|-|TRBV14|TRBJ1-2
TGTGCCAGCAGCCAAGTCGGTAATTTGCCCTATGGCTACACCTTC
CASSQVGNLPYGYTF
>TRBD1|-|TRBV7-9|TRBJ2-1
TGTGCCAGCAGCCTCCGACAGGGGCACAATGAGCAGTTCTTC
CASSLRQGHNEQFF
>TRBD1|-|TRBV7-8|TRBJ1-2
TGTGCCAGCAGCTTAGGGCCAGGGGGCTATGGCTACACCTTC
CASSLGPGGYGYTF
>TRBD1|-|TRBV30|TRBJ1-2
TGTGCCTGGAGCTATGGACAGGGGGATGGCTACACCTTC
CAWSYGQGDGYTF
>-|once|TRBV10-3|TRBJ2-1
TGTGCCATCAGTGAGTGGGAGAGCTCCTACAATGAGCAGTTCTTC
CAISEWESSYNEQFF
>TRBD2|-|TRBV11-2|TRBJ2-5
TGTGCCAGCAGCCCTAGGGCTAGCGGGGACGAGACCCAGTACTTC
CASSPRASGDETQYF
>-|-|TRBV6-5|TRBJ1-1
TGTGCCAGCAGTTTAGGAGGGGAGGCGACTGAAGCTTTCTTT
CASSLGGEATEAFF
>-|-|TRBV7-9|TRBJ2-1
TGTGCCAGCAGCTCCAGTCATACAGGGCGCAATGAGCAGTTCTTC
CASSSSHTGRNEQFF
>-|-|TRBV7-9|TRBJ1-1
TGTGCCAGCAGCTTAGGGGGGCTGGGGAACACTGAAGCTTTCTTT
CASSLGGLGNTEAFF
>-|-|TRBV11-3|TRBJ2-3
TGTGCCAGCAGCTTTGGAGCAGATACGCAGTATTTT
CASSFGADTQYF
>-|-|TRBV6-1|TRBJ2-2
TGTGCCAGCAGTTTTCAGACAGCGAACACCGGGGAGCTGTTTTTT
CASSFQTANTGELFF
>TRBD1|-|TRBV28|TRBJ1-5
TGTGCCAGCAGTTCCTCGACAGGGTCGAGGGATCAGCCCCAGCATTTT
CASSSSTGSRDQPQHF
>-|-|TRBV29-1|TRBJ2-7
TGCAGCGTTGGGGGTAGCGCGAATGAGCAGTACTTC
CSVGGSANEQYF
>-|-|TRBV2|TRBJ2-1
TGTGCCAGCAGTGAACTCCAGGGAATTAGCTCCTACAATGAGCAGTTCTTC
CASSELQGISSYNEQFF
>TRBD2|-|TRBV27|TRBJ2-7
TGTGCCAGCAGTCCTTCCGGGGGGTCTACGGACGAGCAGTACTTC
CASSPSGGSTDEQYF
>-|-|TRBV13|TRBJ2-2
TGTGCCAGCAGCTCCGACAGCTTGAACACCGGGGAGCTGTTTTTT
CASSSDSLNTGELFF
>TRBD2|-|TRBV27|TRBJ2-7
TGTGCCAGCAGTTTAGGGGGAGGGTACGAGCAGTACTTC
CASSLGGGYEQYF
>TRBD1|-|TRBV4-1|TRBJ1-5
TGCGCCAGCAGCCAATACGACCCGGGACAGAGAAGCAATCAGCCCCAGCATTTT
CASSQYDPGQRSNQPQHF
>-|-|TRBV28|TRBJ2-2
TGTGCCAGCAGTAGAGACGGGGGGAACACCGGGGAGCTGTTTTTT
CASSRDGGNTGELFF
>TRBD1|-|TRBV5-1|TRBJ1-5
TGCGCCAGCAGCCCGGAGGGGGCAAGCAATCAGCCCCAGCATTTT
CASSPEGASNQPQHF
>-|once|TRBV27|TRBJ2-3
TGTGCCAGCAGTTTAATCAAAGCGAGGGGCACAGATACGCAGTATTTT
CASSLIKARGTDTQYF
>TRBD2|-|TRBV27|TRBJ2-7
TGTGCCAGCAGTCCCAAGGGCGGGAGGGTTCGGTACGAGCAGTACTTC
CASSPKGGRVRYEQYF
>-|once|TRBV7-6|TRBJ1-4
TGTGCCAGCAGCTACAGACAGACTAATGAAAAACTGTTTTTT
CASSYRQTNEKLFF
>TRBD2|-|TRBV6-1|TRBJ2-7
TGTGCCAGCAGTGACCCCTTGACTAGCGGGAGAAACGAGCAGTACTTC
CASSDPLTSGRNEQYF
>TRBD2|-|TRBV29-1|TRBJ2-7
TGCAGCGTTGAAGATATAGGGACTAGCAGCTCCCATGAGCAGTACTTC
CSVEDIGTSSSHEQYF
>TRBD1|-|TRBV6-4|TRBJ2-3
TGTGCCAGCAGTGACGGGACAGGGGGCCCAGATACGCAGTATTTT
CASSDGTGGPDTQYF
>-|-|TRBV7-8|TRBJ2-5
TGTGCCAGCATCCGATACGGGGTAAACGAAGAGACCCAGTACTTC
CASIRYGVNEETQYF
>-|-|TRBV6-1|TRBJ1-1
TGTGCCAGCTTGCGGGGGGCGGCTGAAGCTTTCTTT
CASLRGAAEAFF
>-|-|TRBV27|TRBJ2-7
TGTGCCAGCATGAGGAGCGGGCACGAGCAGTACTTC
CASMRSGHEQYF
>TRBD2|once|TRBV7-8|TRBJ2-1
TGTGCCAGCAGCTCCCAGCGGGGCCTGGGATATGAGCAGTTCTTC
CASSSQRGLGYEQFF
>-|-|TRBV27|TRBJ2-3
TGTGCCAGCAGTTTAACTAGCTGGGATACGCAGTATTTT
CASSLTSWDTQYF
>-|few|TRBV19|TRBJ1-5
TGTGCCAGTAGTATAGGGTGGAGGGTTAGCAATCAGCCCCAGCATTTT
CASSIGWRVSNQPQHF
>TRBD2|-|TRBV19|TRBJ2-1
TGTGCCAGTAGTCCACGGACTAGCGGGGACCTCTCCTACAATGAGCAGTTCTTC
CASSPRTSGDLSYNEQFF
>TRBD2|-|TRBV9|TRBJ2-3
TGTGCCAGCAGTCTAGCGGGAGTAACAGATACGCAGTATTTT
CASSLAGVTDTQYF
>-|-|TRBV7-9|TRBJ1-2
TGTGCCAGCAGCTCTTATCCCTATGGCTACACCTTC
CASSSYPYGYTF
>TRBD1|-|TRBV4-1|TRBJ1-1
TGCGCCAGCAGCTTAGACAGGGGGCGAGGCACTGAAGCTTTCTTT
CASSLDRGRGTEAFF
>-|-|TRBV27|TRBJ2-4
TGTGCCAGCAGTTTATTCCCTCGTGACATTCAGTACTTC
CASSLFPRDIQYF